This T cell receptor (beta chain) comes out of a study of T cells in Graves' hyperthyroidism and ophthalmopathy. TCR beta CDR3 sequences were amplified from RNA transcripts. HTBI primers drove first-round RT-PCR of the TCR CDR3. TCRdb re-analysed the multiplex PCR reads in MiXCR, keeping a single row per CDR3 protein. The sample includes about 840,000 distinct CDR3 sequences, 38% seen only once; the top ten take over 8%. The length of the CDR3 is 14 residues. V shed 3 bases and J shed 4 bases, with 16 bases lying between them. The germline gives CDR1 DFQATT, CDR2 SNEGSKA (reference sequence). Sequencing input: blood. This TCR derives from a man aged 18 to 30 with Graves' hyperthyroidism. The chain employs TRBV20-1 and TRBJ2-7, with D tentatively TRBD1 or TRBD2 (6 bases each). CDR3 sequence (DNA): TGCAGTGCTAGCGGGGGCTACGCATGGTACGAGCAGTACTTC. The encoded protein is CSASGGYAWYEQYF.